The clone carrying this T cell receptor beta chain was seen only a few times. Its specificity is unknown. The data derive from a study of memory CD8 T cells in hepatitis C reinfection. Study context: Samples before reinfection came 55 to 20 weeks prior to detection.

General study findings and limits: With 5 or 6 donors, public clonotype conclusions could not be definitive.

Sample time point: pre-reinfection, 55 to 20 weeks before reinfection detection. TCR sequencing was done directly ex vivo on sorted cells, without expansion in vitro. People who inject drugs from Montreal's HEPCO study were the donors. At all three reinfection time points, viable CD3+ CD8+ CD45RO- cells from two donors served as controls. The table came from immunoSEQ multiplex PCR; TCRdb's copy has only in-frame clones and leaves some out. The sample carries 45,000 to 55,000 clones, approximately 89% recorded once. This clonotype originated in a man between 18 and 35 years old with hepatitis C virus infection. What was sequenced was naive CD8+ T cells sorted from blood.

This CDR3 is CASSLMPTGTDTQYF. The CDR3 bases are TGTGCCAGCAGCTTAATGCCGACAGGCACAGATACGCAGTATTTT. This sequence joins TRBV11-2 and TRBJ2-3; D may be TRBD1 (5 bases). The CDR3 is 15 residues long. CDR1 and CDR2 from the germline V gene are SGHAT and FQNNGV. Trimming removed 2 bases from V and 1 base from J, with 10 bases in between.